A single TCR beta chain is shown here with its context. What it binds is not known. These data belong to a study of T cells after yellow fever vaccination. Findings and caveats of the study: At about 97% for CD4 and roughly 87% for CD8, most primary-vaccination clones showed up again after the booster. Overlap between CD4 and CD8 compartments was detected for a small share of clonotypes.

Conversion of TCR transcripts into cDNA relied on 5'RACE template switching, which added a universal primer site and UMIs. TCRdb reprocessed the 5' RACE reads with MiXCR, giving one entry per CDR3 protein. The sample consists of about 360,000 distinct CDR3 sequences, more than 5.5% of them appearing once. This CDR3 has 13 residues. Germline V gene sequence: CDR1 DFQATT, CDR2 SNEGSKA (reference sequence). The junction had 1 base not matched to a gene; V was cut back by 3 bases and J by 0 bases. The starting material was PBMCs, obtained 5 days after the yellow fever booster vaccination. This receptor was obtained from a man aged 25-45 years who received the YFV17D yellow fever vaccine. This chain connects TRBV20-1 to TRBJ2-5; TRBD2 aligns across 7 bases. The CDR3 is CSARGTNQETQYF. CDR3 bases: TGCAGTGCTAGGGGGACTAACCAAGAGACCCAGTACTTC.